This T cell receptor (beta chain) was captured by sequencing in a study of OX40 agonist ivuxolimab in advanced cancers. The CDR3 runs to 14 residues. Germline V gives CDR1 MNHEY, CDR2 SVGAGI. V dropped 5 bases and J dropped 7 bases, with 18 bases sitting between them. Clones were read by immunoSEQ multiplex PCR, and TCRdb kept only the in-frame ones, dropping some. The sample lists more than 35,000 clones; 65% to 90% were seen once. The material was CD4+ or CD8+ T cells sorted from blood, obtained in a trial of the OX40 agonist ivuxolimab. The chain employs TRBV6-5 and TRBJ2-7; D is perhaps TRBD1 or TRBD2 (6 bases each). The TCR sequence derives from an adult with an advanced solid tumor such as melanoma, head and neck, liver or kidney cancer. Written as DNA, the CDR3 is TGTGCCAGCAGTACGAGGTCCCGGGGGCGGGAGCAGTACTTC. Translated, it gives CASSTRSRGREQYF.